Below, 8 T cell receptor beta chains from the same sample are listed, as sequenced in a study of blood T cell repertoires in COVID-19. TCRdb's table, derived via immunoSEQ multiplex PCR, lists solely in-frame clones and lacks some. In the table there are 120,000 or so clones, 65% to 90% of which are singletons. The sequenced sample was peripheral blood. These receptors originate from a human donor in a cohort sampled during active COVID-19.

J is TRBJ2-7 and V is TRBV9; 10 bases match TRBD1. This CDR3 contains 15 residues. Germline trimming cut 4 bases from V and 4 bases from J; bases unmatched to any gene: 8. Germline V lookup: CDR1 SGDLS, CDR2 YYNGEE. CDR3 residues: CASSLRQGATYEQYF. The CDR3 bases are TGTGCCAGCAGCTTACGACAGGGGGCCACTTACGAGCAGTACTTC. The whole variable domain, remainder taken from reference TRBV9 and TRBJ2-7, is DSGVTQTPKHLITATGQRVTLRCSPRSGDLSVYWYQQSLDQGLQFLIQYYNGEERAKGNILERFSAQQFPDLHSELNLSSLELGDSALYFCASSLRQGATYEQYFGPGTRLTVT.

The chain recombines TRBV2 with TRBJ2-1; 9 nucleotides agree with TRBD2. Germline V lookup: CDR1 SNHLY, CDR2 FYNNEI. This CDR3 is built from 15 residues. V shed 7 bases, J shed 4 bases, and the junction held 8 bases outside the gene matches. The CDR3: CASTGMAGGYNEQFF. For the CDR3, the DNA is TGTGCCAGCACCGGAATGGCGGGGGGGTACAATGAGCAGTTCTTC.

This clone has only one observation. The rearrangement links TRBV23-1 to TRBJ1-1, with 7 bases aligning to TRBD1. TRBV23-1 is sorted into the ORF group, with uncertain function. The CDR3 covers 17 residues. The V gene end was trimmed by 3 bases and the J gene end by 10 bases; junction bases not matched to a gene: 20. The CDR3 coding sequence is TGCGCCAGCAGTCATCCCGATAACCCGGGACAGTTGTTAGCAGCTTTCTTT. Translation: CASSHPDNPGQLLAAFF.

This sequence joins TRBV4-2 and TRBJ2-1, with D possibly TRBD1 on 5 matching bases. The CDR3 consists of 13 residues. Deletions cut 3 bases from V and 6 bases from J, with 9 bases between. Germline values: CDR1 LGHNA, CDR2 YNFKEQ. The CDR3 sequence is CASSHLDTNEQFF. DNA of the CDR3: TGTGCCAGCAGCCACCTGGACACCAATGAGCAGTTCTTC.

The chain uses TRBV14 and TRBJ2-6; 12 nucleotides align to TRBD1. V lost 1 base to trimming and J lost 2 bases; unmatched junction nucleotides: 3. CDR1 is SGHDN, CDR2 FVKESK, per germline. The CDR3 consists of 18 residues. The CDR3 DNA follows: TGTGCCAGCAGCCAAGGGGGACAGGGGGCAGCTGGGGCCAACGTCCTGACTTTC. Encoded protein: CASSQGGQGAAGANVLTF. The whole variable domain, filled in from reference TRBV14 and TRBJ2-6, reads EAGVTQFPSHSVIEKGQTVTLRCDPISGHDNLYWYRRVMGKEIKFLLHFVKESKQDESGMPNNRFLAERTGGTYSTLKVQPAELEDSGVYFCASSQGGQGAAGANVLTFGAGSRLTVL.

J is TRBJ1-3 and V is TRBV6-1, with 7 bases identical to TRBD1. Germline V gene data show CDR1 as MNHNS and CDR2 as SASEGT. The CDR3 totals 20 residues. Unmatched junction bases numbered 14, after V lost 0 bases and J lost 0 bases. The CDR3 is CASSEALRGFDRVSGNTIYF. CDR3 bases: TGTGCCAGCAGTGAAGCGCTTCGTGGGTTTGACAGGGTCTCTGGAAACACCATATATTTT.

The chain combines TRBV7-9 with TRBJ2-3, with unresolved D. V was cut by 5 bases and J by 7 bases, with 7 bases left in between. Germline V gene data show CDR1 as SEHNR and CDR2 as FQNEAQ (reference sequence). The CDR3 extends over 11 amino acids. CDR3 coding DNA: TGTGCCAGCAGCAGACAAAATACGCAGTATTTT. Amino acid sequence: CASSRQNTQYF. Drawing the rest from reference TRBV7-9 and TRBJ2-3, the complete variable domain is DTGVSQNPRHKITKRGQNVTFRCDPISEHNRLYWYRQTLGQGPEFLTYFQNEAQLEKSRLLSDRFSAERPKGSFSTLEIQRTEQGDSAMYLCASSRQNTQYFGPGTRLTVL.

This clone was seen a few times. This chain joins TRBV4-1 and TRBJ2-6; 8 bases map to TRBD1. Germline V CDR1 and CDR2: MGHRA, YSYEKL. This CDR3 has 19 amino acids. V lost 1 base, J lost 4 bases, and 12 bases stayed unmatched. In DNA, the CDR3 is TGCGCCAGCAGCCAAGGGTGGACAGGGCGCGGCGGCGGGGCCAACGTCCTGACTTTC. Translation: CASSQGWTGRGGGANVLTF.